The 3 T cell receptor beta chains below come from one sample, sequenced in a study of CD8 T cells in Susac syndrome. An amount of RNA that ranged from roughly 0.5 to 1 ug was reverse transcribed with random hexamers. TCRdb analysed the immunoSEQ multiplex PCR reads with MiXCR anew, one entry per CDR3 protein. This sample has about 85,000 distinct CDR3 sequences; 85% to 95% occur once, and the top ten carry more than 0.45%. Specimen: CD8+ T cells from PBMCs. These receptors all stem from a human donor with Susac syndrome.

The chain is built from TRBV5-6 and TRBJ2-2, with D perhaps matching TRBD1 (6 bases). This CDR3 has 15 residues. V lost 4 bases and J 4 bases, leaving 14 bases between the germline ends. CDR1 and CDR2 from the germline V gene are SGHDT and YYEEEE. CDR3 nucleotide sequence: TGTGCCAGCAGCCCATACAGGGACGGCACCGGGGAGCTGTTTTTT. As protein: CASSPYRDGTGELFF.

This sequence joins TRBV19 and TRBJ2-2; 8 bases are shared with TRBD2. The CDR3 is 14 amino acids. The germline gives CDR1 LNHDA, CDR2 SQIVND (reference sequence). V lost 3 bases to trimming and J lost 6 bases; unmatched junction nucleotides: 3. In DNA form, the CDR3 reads TGTGCCAGTAGTATGGGACTAGGACCCGGGGAGCTGTTTTTT. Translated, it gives CASSMGLGPGELFF.

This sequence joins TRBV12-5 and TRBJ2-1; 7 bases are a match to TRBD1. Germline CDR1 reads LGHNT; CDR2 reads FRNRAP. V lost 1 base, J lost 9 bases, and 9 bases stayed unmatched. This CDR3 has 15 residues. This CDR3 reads CASGLGTGGVGEQFF. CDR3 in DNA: TGTGCTAGTGGTTTGGGGACAGGAGGTGTCGGTGAGCAGTTCTTC.